This is a list of T cell receptor beta chains from one sample in a study of T cell responses to AZD1222 COVID-19 vaccine. Produced via immunoSEQ multiplex PCR; TCRdb's table is partial and in-frame only. The sample has 140,000 to 150,000 clones; more than 85% are singletons. Material: peripheral blood, obtained on day 0 of AZD1222 vaccination. All receptors derive from an adult in good health. Both conserved end residues are part of each CDR3. The D gene is left open where the match is weak. Rows give clone size only sometimes, using once, few, many, or a class for an expanded clone.

V	size	J	D	DNA	CDR3
TRBV11-3	few	TRBJ2-5	.	TGTGCCAGCAGCTTAGGATGGGGCCCCACAGGGTCTTCAGAGACCCAGTACTTC	CASSLGWGPTGSSETQYF
TRBV28	once	TRBJ2-1	.	TGTGCCACCCGCTTGGGGACACACAATGAGCAGTTCTTC	CATRLGTHNEQFF
TRBV7-2	.	TRBJ2-5	TRBD1	TGTGCCAGCAGCCAGAGGACAGGGGAGGAGACCCAGTACTTC	CASSQRTGEETQYF
TRBV28	.	TRBJ2-5	TRBD1	TGTGCCAGCAGTACACCGGGACAGGGAATGCCGGAGACCCAGTACTTC	CASSTPGQGMPETQYF
TRBV7-2	.	TRBJ2-1	.	TGTGCCAGCAGCTTAAATGCCGCGTCCTTCAATGAGCAGTTCTTC	CASSLNAASFNEQFF
TRBV4-3	once	TRBJ2-5	TRBD2	TGCGCCAGCAGCCAAGGAGGCGGGGGGGCCCGAGAGACCCAGTACTTC	CASSQGGGGARETQYF
TRBV27	.	TRBJ2-5	TRBD2	TGTGCCAGCACCACTCAGGGCGGGAGAGGCCAAGAGACCCAGTACTTC	CASTTQGGRGQETQYF
TRBV2	.	TRBJ1-5	TRBD1	TGTGCCAGCCAGGGGGGGGCGCCGGAGCAGCCCCAGCATTTT	CASQGGAPEQPQHF
TRBV27	.	TRBJ1-4	.	TGTGCCAGCAGTTTATCATGGGAGGGGGAAAAACTGTTTTTT	CASSLSWEGEKLFF
TRBV6-4	few	TRBJ2-2	TRBD2	TGTGCCAGCCGATCCCGGGGGGAGGATGATTTTAACACCGGGGAGCTGTTTTTT	CASRSRGEDDFNTGELFF
TRBV6-2/TRBV6-3	.	TRBJ2-7	.	TGTGCCAGCAGTTGGTTGGCAGATCCCTCCTACGAGCAGTACTTC	CASSWLADPSYEQYF
TRBV6-1	once	TRBJ2-7	.	TGTGCCAGCAGTGAATCGCGGGGTTCCTACGAGCAGTACTTC	CASSESRGSYEQYF
TRBV12-3/TRBV12-4	.	TRBJ2-5	.	TGTGCCAGCAGTTTTGGAGAGACCCAGTACTTC	CASSFGETQYF
TRBV28	.	TRBJ2-7	TRBD2	TGTGCCAGCGGGATAGCGGGACACTACGAGCAGTACTTC	CASGIAGHYEQYF
TRBV24-1	.	TRBJ1-2	.	TGTGCCACCAGTGCCTCCCAAAGCAGGTTCGGGGGTGGCTACACCTTC	CATSASQSRFGGGYTF
TRBV27	.	TRBJ2-1	TRBD2	TGTGCCAGCAGTTTATCCCCCGGGGGGGTCAATGAGCAGTTCTTC	CASSLSPGGVNEQFF
TRBV19	.	TRBJ1-2	.	TGTGCCAGTAGTATGGCGCGTGGAATCGGCTATGGCTACACCTTC	CASSMARGIGYGYTF
TRBV5-8	once	TRBJ1-4	.	TGTGCCAGCAGTCGTAAACCGGGGGCCAGCGGGGAAAAACTGTTTTTT	CASSRKPGASGEKLFF
TRBV25-1	once	TRBJ2-1	.	TGTGCCAGCAGTGAAGGTGGAGGTGAGCAGTTCTTC	CASSEGGGEQFF
TRBV5-4	.	TRBJ2-7	TRBD2	TGTGCCAGCAGCTTGGATCTCAGCGGGGGGTACGAGCAGTACTTC	CASSLDLSGGYEQYF
TRBV9	.	TRBJ2-1	TRBD2	TGTGCCAGCAGCGTAGTAGCGACTAGCGGGGACAATGAGCAGTTCTTC	CASSVVATSGDNEQFF
TRBV7-3	few	TRBJ2-1	TRBD1	TGTGCCAGCAGCTTCGAGACAGGGAGCTCCTACAATGAGCAGTTCTTC	CASSFETGSSYNEQFF
TRBV5-1	.	TRBJ1-2	.	TGCGCCAGCAGCTTGGGGGTTGGGACCTATGGCTACACCTTC	CASSLGVGTYGYTF
TRBV10-1	.	TRBJ2-7	.	TGCGCCAGCAGTCGAGGGGGAGAGGTCGAGCAGTACTTC	CASSRGGEVEQYF
TRBV7-3	once	TRBJ2-6	TRBD1	TGTGCCAGCAGCCGCCTGACAGGGCTATACTCTGGGGCCAACGTCCTGACTTTC	CASSRLTGLYSGANVLTF
TRBV19	.	TRBJ1-2	TRBD1	TGTGCCAGCGGGGTAGACAGGGATGGCTACACCTTC	CASGVDRDGYTF
TRBV5-4	once	TRBJ2-7	.	TGTGCCAGCAGCCCCACTGGTAACTCCTACGAGCAGTACTTC	CASSPTGNSYEQYF
TRBV25-1	.	TRBJ1-1	.	TGTGCCAGCAGTGAATATCACCGCAGAGCGAACACTGAAGCTTTCTTT	CASSEYHRRANTEAFF
TRBV27	.	TRBJ2-7	.	TGTGCCAGCAGTTTTGGTAAGGGCGGCTACGAGCAGTACTTC	CASSFGKGGYEQYF
TRBV19	.	TRBJ2-6	.	TGTGCCAGTATCCAAAGGGGCTCTGGGGCCAACGTCCTGACTTTC	CASIQRGSGANVLTF
TRBV14	.	TRBJ1-2	.	TGTGCCAGCAGCCAAGTTAGTTTTATTGGCTACACCTTC	CASSQVSFIGYTF
TRBV2	.	TRBJ2-7	.	TGTGCCAGCAGTGAAGCTAACAGATCCTACGAGCAGTACTTC	CASSEANRSYEQYF
TRBV7-3	.	TRBJ1-1	.	TGTGCCAGCAGCTTGGGAAGGCTGGGCACTGAAGCTTTCTTT	CASSLGRLGTEAFF
TRBV19	once	TRBJ2-5	TRBD1	TGTGCCAGTAGTATGAACAGGGGCGCGGAGACCCAGTACTTC	CASSMNRGAETQYF
TRBV19	.	TRBJ2-2	.	TGTGCCAGTGGGTCTGATGCGAACACCGGGGAGCTGTTTTTT	CASGSDANTGELFF
TRBV9	.	TRBJ1-5	TRBD1	TGTGCCAGCAGCGTAGCTGGGCGAGGTCAGGGGGTGAGGAGTCAGCCCCAGCATTTT	CASSVAGRGQGVRSQPQHF
TRBV10-3	.	TRBJ2-1	.	TGTGCCATCAGTGGTTCCTCAGGCTCCTACAATGAGCAGTTCTTC	CAISGSSGSYNEQFF
TRBV19	.	TRBJ1-6	TRBD1	TGTGCCAGTAGTATAGCGACAGGGAGGGATTCACCCCTCCACTTT	CASSIATGRDSPLHF
TRBV29-1	.	TRBJ1-1	.	TGCAGCGTCCGACCTCTCAGGCGGGGAGATACTGAAGCTTTCTTT	CSVRPLRRGDTEAFF
TRBV6-5	.	TRBJ2-7	TRBD1	TGTGCCAGCAAAAACAGGGGGCGTTACGAGCAGTACTTC	CASKNRGRYEQYF
TRBV3-1/TRBV3-2	.	TRBJ1-1	.	TGTGCCAGCAGCCACACGACAGGGAACACTGAAGCTTTCTTT	CASSHTTGNTEAFF
TRBV7-2	.	TRBJ2-1	.	TGTGCCAGCAGCTTAGCCTCGGGGACCGCCTACAATGAGCAGTTCTTC	CASSLASGTAYNEQFF
TRBV7-3	few	TRBJ2-7	.	TGTGCCAGCAGCTCCAGGGGATCCGAGCAGTACTTC	CASSSRGSEQYF
TRBV6-5	once	TRBJ2-3	.	TGTGCCAGCAGAGCTATTAATCGCGGAATAGTTACGCAGTATTTT	CASRAINRGIVTQYF
TRBV27	.	TRBJ2-3	.	TGTGCCAGCAGCCCAAAAAACACAGATACGCAGTATTTT	CASSPKNTDTQYF
TRBV2	.	TRBJ1-6	TRBD1	TGTGCCAGCCGCCCCGGGACAGGAGTATCCCTCCACTTT	CASRPGTGVSLHF
TRBV5-1	.	TRBJ2-4	.	TGCGCCAGCAGCTGGACGACGGGTTCGGCCAAAAACATTCAGTACTTC	CASSWTTGSAKNIQYF
TRBV5-1	.	TRBJ1-4	.	TGCGCCAGCAGCTCAGGGGACACTAATGAAAAACTGTTTTTT	CASSSGDTNEKLFF
TRBV5-1	.	TRBJ1-4	.	TGCGCCAGCAGCCCGTCGCCGGCAGGGTGGGATGAAAAACTGTTTTTT	CASSPSPAGWDEKLFF
TRBV28	.	TRBJ1-4	.	TGTGCCAGCAGTTCCGTGGGGAAACTGTTTTTT	CASSSVGKLFF
TRBV6-2/TRBV6-3	.	TRBJ2-1	TRBD1	TGTGCCAGCAGTCAGACAGGGGTAAATAGTGAGCAGTTCTTC	CASSQTGVNSEQFF
TRBV19	.	TRBJ2-2	.	TGTGCCAGTAGTATCCTTGGGACTGGCGGGGAGCTGTTTTTT	CASSILGTGGELFF
TRBV7-9	.	TRBJ2-2	.	TGTGCCAGCAGCCCAAAGGATCTGGGGTCCGGGACCGGGGAGCTGTTTTTT	CASSPKDLGSGTGELFF
TRBV27	.	TRBJ1-5	.	TGTGCCAGCAGTTTAGGACAGAAGGGTCAGCCCCAGCATTTT	CASSLGQKGQPQHF
TRBV30	.	TRBJ1-5	TRBD1	TGTGCCTGGGACAGGGAGGGACAGCCCCAGCATTTT	CAWDREGQPQHF
TRBV19	few	TRBJ2-6	.	TGTGCCAGTAGTAACACGTTCTCTGGGGCCAACGTCCTGACTTTC	CASSNTFSGANVLTF